In its sample, the clone carrying this T cell receptor (beta chain) was seen a few times. These data are taken from a study of T cells in Graves' hyperthyroidism and ophthalmopathy. Trimming removed 3 bases from V and 3 bases from J, with 8 bases in between. Germline V gene data show CDR1 as SEHNR and CDR2 as FQNEAQ (reference sequence). The CDR3 is 13 residues long. RNA transcripts yielded amplified TCR beta CDR3 regions. HTBI primers were employed in a first-round RT-PCR of the TCR CDR3. One entry per CDR3 protein, called by TCRdb with MiXCR from the multiplex PCR reads. This sample yields 600,000 or so distinct CDR3 sequences, of which 13% to 15% are seen a single time; around 7% belongs to the top ten. Exclusion criteria comprised uncontrolled infection, other autoimmune disease, pregnancy or lactation. Out of about 10 ml of fresh peripheral blood came the PBMCs.

The V call is TRBV7-9, the J call TRBJ1-2; possible D gene TRBD1, 6 bases. Sequenced: blood. This clonotype was sampled from a woman aged 18-29 years with Graves' ophthalmopathy. The CDR3 DNA follows: TGTGCCAGCAGCTTGGGGGCCTACTATGGCTACACCTTC. Translation gives CASSLGAYYGYTF.